This T cell receptor beta chain comes out of a study of T cell responses to AZD1222 COVID-19 vaccine. Repertoires were generated with immunoSEQ multiplex PCR, while TCRdb's copy carries only in-frame clones and drops some. The sample consists of 150,000 or so clones, more than 85% of them appearing once. Germline values: CDR1 MGHRA, CDR2 YSYEKL. Losses at the gene ends were 0 bases for V and 3 bases for J; bases not matched to a gene: 16. This CDR3 has 20 amino acids. Sequencing was performed on peripheral blood, taken on day 0 of AZD1222 vaccination. The chain uses TRBV4-1 and TRBJ2-2; 7 bases line up with TRBD2. This sequence originates from an adult in good health. The DNA of the CDR3 is TGCGCCAGCAGCCAAGATTGGGTTGCTAGCGGCCCGGAAGACACCGGGGAGCTGTTTTTT. This translates into CASSQDWVASGPEDTGELFF.